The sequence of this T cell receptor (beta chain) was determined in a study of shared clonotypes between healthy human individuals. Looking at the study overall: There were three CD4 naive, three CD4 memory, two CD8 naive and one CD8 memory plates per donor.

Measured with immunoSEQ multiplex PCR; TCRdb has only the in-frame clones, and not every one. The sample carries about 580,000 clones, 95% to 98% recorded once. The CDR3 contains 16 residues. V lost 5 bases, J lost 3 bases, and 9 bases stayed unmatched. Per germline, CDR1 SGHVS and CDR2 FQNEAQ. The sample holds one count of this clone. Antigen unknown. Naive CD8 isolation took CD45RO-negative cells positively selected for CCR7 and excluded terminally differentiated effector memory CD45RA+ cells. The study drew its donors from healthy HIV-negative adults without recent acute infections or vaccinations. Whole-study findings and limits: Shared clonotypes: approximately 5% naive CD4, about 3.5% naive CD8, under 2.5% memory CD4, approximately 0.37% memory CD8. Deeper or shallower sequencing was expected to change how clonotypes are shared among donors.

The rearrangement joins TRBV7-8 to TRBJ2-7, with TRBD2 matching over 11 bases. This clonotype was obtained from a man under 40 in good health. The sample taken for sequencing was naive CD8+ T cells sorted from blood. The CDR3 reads CASSVKGTSGYYEQYF. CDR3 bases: TGTGCCAGCAGCGTTAAAGGGACTAGCGGTTACTACGAGCAGTACTTC.